Described below is a single T cell receptor (beta chain) sequence and its context. The data were obtained in a study of control samples from healthy donors and cancer patients. V was pared by 4 bases and J by 4 bases, with 13 bases between. The CDR3 runs to 14 residues. Germline V gives CDR1 SGDLS, CDR2 YYNGEE. The table came from immunoSEQ multiplex PCR; TCRdb's copy has only in-frame clones and leaves some out. The sample includes about 95,000 clones, roughly 80% of them seen just once. The TCR sequence derives from a young man in good health. The sequenced sample consisted of blood. This rearrangement joins TRBV9 to TRBJ2-3; TRBD1 is a possible D gene (6 bases). This CDR3 is CASSKEQGSDTQYF. CDR3 in DNA: TGTGCCAGCAGCAAAGAACAGGGTTCAGATACGCAGTATTTT. Full variable domain (remainder filled in from reference TRBV9 and TRBJ2-3): DSGVTQTPKHLITATGQRVTLRCSPRSGDLSVYWYQQSLDQGLQFLIQYYNGEERAKGNILERFSAQQFPDLHSELNLSSLELGDSALYFCASSKEQGSDTQYFGPGTRLTVL.